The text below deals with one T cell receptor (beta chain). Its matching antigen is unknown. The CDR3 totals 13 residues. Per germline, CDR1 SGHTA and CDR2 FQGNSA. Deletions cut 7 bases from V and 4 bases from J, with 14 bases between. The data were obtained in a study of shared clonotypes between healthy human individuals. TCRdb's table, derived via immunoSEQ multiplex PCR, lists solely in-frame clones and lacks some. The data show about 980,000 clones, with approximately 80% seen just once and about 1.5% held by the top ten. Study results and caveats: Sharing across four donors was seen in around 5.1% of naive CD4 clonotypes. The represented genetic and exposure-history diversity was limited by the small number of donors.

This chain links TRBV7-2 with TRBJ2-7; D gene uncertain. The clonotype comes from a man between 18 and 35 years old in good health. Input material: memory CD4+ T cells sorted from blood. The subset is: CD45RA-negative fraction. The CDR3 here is CASTLVKGYEQYF. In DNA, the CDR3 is TGTGCCAGCACCCTAGTAAAGGGATACGAGCAGTACTTC.